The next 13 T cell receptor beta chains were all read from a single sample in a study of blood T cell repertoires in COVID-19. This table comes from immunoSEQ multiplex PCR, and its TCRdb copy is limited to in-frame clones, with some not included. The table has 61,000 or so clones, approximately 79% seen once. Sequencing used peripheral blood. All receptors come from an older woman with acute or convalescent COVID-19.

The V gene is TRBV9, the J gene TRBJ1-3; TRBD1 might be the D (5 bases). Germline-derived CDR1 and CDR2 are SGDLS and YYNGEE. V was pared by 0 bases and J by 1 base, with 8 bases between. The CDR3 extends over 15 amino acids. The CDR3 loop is CASSVAQGSGNTIYF. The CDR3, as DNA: TGTGCCAGCAGCGTAGCGCAGGGATCTGGAAACACCATATATTTT.

Here the CDR3 reads CASSLQENTEAFF. The CDR3 nucleotides read TGTGCCAGCAGCTTACAGGAGAACACTGAAGCTTTCTTT. The chain recombines TRBV11-2 with TRBJ1-1, with no clear D. The CDR3 runs 13 residues. The V end lost 2 bases, the J end lost 1 base, and 5 bases lay between the germline ends. Germline CDR1 and CDR2: SGHAT and FQNNGV.

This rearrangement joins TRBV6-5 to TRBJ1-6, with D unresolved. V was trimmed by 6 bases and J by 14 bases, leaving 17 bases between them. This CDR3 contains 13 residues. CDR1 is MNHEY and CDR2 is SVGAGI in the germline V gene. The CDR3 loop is CASRTPGPGTLHF. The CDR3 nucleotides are TGTGCCAGCAGAACCCCTGGCCCCGGGACCCTCCACTTT.

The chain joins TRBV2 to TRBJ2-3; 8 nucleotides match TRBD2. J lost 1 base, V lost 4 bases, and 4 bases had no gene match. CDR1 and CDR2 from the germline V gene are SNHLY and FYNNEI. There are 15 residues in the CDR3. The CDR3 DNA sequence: TGTGCCAGCAGTGGTGTTAGCGGGGGCACAGATACGCAGTATTTT. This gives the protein CASSGVSGGTDTQYF.

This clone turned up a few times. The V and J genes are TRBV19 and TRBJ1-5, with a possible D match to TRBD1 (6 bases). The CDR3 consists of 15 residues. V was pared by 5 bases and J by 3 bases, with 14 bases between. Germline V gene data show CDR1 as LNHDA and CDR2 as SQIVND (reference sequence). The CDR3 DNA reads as TGTGCCAGTAGTCTACCGGGGGGGCTCAATCAGCCCCAGCATTTT. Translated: CASSLPGGLNQPQHF.

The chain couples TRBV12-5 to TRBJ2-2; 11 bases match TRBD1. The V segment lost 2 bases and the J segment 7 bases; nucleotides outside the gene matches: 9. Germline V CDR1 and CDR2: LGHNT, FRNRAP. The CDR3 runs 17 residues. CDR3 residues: CASGLKTGQGARGELFF. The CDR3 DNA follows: TGTGCTAGTGGTTTGAAGACCGGACAGGGGGCGCGCGGGGAGCTGTTTTTT.

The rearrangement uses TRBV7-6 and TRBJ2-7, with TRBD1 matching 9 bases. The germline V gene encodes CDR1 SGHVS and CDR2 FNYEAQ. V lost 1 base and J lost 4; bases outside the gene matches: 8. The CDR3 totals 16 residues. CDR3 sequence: CASSLEANRGRYEQYF. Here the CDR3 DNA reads TGTGCCAGCAGCTTAGAAGCCAACAGGGGGCGGTACGAGCAGTACTTC.

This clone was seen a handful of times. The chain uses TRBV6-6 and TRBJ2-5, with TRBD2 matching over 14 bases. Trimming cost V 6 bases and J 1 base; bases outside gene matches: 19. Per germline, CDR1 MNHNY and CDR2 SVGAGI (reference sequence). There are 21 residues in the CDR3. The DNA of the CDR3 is TGTGCCAGCAGCACACTCTTCTCGACTAGCGGGGGGGCGGAGGTCCAAGAGACCCAGTACTTC. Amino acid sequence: CASSTLFSTSGGAEVQETQYF.

CDR3 residues: CARSLDGNHSNQPQHF. The CDR3 DNA reads as TGTGCCAGAAGCTTGGACGGGAACCATAGTAATCAGCCCCAGCATTTT. The V and J genes are TRBV5-3 and TRBJ1-5; D is unresolved. TRBV5-3 is an open reading frame whose function is uncertain. V was clipped by 0 bases and J by 4 bases, with 14 bases between them. The CDR3 has 16 residues.

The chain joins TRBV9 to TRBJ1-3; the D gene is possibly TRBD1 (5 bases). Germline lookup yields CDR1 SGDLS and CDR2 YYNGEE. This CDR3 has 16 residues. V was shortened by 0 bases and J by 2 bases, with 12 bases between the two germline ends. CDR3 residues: CASSVGDTGAGNTIYF. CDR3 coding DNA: TGTGCCAGCAGCGTAGGTGATACGGGGGCTGGAAACACCATATATTTT.

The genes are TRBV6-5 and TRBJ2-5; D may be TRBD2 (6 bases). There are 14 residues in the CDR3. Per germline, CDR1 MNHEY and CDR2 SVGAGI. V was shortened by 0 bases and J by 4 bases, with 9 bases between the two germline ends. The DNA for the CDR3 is TGTGCCAGCAGTTACTCGCAGGGAGGAGAGACCCAGTACTTC. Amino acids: CASSYSQGGETQYF.

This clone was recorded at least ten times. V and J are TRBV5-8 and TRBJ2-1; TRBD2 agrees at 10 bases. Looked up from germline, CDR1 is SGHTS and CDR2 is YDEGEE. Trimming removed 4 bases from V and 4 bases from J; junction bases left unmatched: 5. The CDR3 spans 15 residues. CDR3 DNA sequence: TGTGCCAGCAGCACGGGGACTAGCGTTTACAATGAGCAGTTCTTC. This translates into CASSTGTSVYNEQFF.

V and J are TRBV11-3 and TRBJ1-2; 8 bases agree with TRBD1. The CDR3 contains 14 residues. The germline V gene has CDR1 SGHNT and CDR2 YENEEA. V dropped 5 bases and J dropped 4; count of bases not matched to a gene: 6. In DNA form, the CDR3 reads TGTGCCAGCAGCCCTCGGACAGGGCCCTATGGCTACACCTTC. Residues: CASSPRTGPYGYTF.